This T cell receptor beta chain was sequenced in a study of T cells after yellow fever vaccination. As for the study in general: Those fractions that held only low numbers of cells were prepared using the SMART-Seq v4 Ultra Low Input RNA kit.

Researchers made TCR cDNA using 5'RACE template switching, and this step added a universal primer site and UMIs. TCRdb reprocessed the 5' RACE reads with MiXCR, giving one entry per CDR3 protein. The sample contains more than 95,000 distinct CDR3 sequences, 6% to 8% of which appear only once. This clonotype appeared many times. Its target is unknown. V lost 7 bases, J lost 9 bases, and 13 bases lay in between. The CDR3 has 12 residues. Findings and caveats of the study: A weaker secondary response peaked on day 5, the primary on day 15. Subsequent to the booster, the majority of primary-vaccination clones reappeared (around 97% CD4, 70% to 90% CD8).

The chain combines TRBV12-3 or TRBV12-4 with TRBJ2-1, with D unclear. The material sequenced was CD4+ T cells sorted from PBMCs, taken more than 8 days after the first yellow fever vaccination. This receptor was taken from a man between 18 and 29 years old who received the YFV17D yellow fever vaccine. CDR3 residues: CASIDGRSEQFF. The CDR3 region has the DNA TGTGCCAGCATTGATGGCCGCAGTGAGCAGTTCTTC.